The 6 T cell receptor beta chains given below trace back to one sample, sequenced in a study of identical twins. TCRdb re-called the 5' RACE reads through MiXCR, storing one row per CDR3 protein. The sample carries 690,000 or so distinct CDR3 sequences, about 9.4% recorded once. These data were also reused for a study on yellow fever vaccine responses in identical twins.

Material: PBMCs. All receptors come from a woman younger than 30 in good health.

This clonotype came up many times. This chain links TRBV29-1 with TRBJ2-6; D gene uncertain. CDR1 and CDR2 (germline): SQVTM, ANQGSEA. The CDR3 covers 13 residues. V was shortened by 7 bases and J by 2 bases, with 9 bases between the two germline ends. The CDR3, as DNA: TGCAGCGCTCAGGTGGCTGGGGCCAACGTCCTGACTTTC. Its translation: CSAQVAGANVLTF.

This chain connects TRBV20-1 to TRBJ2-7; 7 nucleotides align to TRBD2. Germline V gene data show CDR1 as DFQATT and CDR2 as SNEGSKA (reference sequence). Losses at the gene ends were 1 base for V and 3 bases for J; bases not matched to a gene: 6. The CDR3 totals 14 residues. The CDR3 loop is CSARGAGALYEQYF. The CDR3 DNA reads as TGCAGTGCTAGAGGTGCGGGAGCGCTCTACGAGCAGTACTTC.

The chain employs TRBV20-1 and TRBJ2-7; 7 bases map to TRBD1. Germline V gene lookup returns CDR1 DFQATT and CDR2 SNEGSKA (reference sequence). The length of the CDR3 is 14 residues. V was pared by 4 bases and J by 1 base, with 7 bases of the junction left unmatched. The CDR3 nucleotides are TGCAGTGCTATACGACAGGGTCTATCCTACGAGCAGTACTTC. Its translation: CSAIRQGLSYEQYF.

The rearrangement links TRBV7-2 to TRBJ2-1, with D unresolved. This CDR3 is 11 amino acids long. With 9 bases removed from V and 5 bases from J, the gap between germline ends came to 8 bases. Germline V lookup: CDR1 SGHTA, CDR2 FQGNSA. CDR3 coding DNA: TGTGCCAGAAAGTTCGACAATGAGCAGTTCTTC. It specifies CARKFDNEQFF.

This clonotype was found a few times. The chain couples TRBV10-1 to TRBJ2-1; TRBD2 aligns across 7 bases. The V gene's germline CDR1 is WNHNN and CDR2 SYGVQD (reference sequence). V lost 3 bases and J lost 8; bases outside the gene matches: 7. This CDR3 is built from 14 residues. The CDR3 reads CASSDGRSGDEQFF. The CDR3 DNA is TGCGCCAGCAGTGACGGGAGGTCCGGGGATGAGCAGTTCTTC.

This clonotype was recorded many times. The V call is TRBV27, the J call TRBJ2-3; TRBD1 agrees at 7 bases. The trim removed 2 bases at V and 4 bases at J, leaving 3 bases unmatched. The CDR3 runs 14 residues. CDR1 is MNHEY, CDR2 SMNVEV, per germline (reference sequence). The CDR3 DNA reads TGTGCCAGCAGTTTAGGACAGGCCTCAGATACGCAGTATTTT. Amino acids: CASSLGQASDTQYF.